These 15 T cell receptor beta chains were all obtained from the same sample, sequenced in a study of blood T cells in healthy people across ages (dated by TCRdb to 2014 to 2015). The library was generated by 5' RACE. TCRdb shows the sequencer as Illumina HiSeq 2500. A second 7 to 11 cycle PCR used a sample-barcoded 5' primer and a J-beta primer mix. TCRdb cleaned the public reads at Q25 with fastp, built clones with MiXCR and kept in-frame beta chains. When rows share a CDR3 protein, they turn into one entry using the most common DNA and genes. A total of 750,000 to 950,000 distinct CDR3 sequences appear in this sample, about 55% of them only once. The ten largest clones represent under 50% of the sample. The specimen was blood. The receptors come from a man older than 75 in good health.

The chain links TRBV11-2 to TRBJ1-4; 8 bases map to TRBD1. With V trimmed by 7 bases and J by 8 bases, 9 bases remained unmatched. The V gene's germline CDR1 is SGHAT and CDR2 FQNNGV. The CDR3 length is 14 residues. CDR3 nucleotides: TGTGCCAGCACCATTGGACAGGGAGGAGAAAAACTGTTTTTT. Its translation is CASTIGQGGEKLFF. The full variable domain, its missing parts supplied by reference TRBV11-2 and TRBJ1-4, is EAGVAQSPRYKIIEKRQSVAFWCNPISGHATLYWYQQILGQGPKLLIQFQNNGVVDDSQLPKDRFSAERLKGVDSTLKIQPAKLEDSAVYLCASTIGQGGEKLFFGSGTQLSVL.

CDR3 in amino acids: CASSQESWGYETQYF. CDR3 DNA: TGTGCCAGCAGCCAAGAGAGTTGGGGTTACGAGACCCAGTACTTC. The chain combines TRBV14 with TRBJ2-5; D remains ambiguous. There are 15 residues in the CDR3. CDR1 and CDR2 from the germline V gene are SGHDN and FVKESK. The ends were cut back, 0 bases at V and 5 bases at J, with 13 bases in the middle.

J is TRBJ2-7 and V is TRBV27, with 7 bases aligning to TRBD2. With 6 bases clipped from V and 8 bases from J, the junction kept 13 bases outside the gene matches. This CDR3 has 14 residues. Germline CDR1 and CDR2: MNHEY and SMNVEV (reference sequence). CDR3: CASRAGTTPTKQYF. CDR3 coding DNA: TGTGCCAGCAGAGCCGGGACTACGCCTACGAAGCAGTACTTC.

This sequence joins TRBV7-2 and TRBJ2-3, with D uncertain. CDR1 SGHTA and CDR2 FQGNSA come from the germline V gene. Trimming left V 5 bases short and J 5 bases short, with 8 bases between. The CDR3 loop spans 12 amino acids. CDR3 amino acids: CASSPPVDTQYF. For the CDR3, the DNA is TGTGCCAGCAGCCCCCCGGTAGATACGCAGTATTTT.

With regard to this clonotype: Mismatch with germline at one junction end may stem from a read error. V is TRBV10-3 and J is TRBJ2-7; D is uncertain. The tail of the sequence fits TRBJ2-5 better, so the J call may be wrong. From germline, CDR1 is ENHRY and CDR2 SYGVKD. The CDR3 runs 12 residues. The CDR3, as DNA: TGTGCCATCAGGGAGTGGGGAGAGACCCAGTACTTC. Protein product: CAIREWGETQYF.

The CDR3 nucleotides are TGTGCCAGCAGCCGGGACACACTCGAGCAGTACTTC. Encoded protein: CASSRDTLEQYF. The chain has TRBV5-6 and TRBJ2-4; weak D call: TRBD1 (6 bases). The J call could be wrong; TRBJ2-7 is a better fit for the DNA end. Per germline, CDR1 SGHDT and CDR2 YYEEEE. The length of the CDR3 is 12 residues.

The chain employs TRBV27 and TRBJ1-6, with no clear D. V was pared by 1 base and J by 9 bases, with 16 bases between. From germline, CDR1 is MNHEY and CDR2 SMNVEV (reference sequence). The CDR3 runs to 16 residues. DNA for the CDR3: TGTGCCAGCAGTTTATTGCGGGCGCAAAAAACTTCACCCCTCCACTTT. Amino acids: CASSLLRAQKTSPLHF.

V and J are TRBV5-1 and TRBJ2-5; weak D call: TRBD2 (6 bases). Germline V gene lookup returns CDR1 SGHRS and CDR2 YFSETQ. V was cut by 10 bases and J by 4 bases, with 20 bases left in between. This CDR3 is built from 14 residues. CDR3 bases: TGCGCCGGCACATTGGAGGGCGGTCGAGAGACCCAGTACTTC. It codes for CAGTLEGGRETQYF.

This clonotype occurred a few times. The chain combines TRBV18 with TRBJ2-3; 11 bases align to TRBD2. The CDR3 loop spans 16 amino acids. The germline CDR1 and CDR2 sequences are KGHSH and LQKENI. J was trimmed by 2 bases and V by 2 bases; bases with no gene match: 3. CDR3 coding DNA: TGTGCCAGCTCACCAGGACTAGCGGGTATCACAGATACGCAGTATTTT. This sequence encodes CASSPGLAGITDTQYF.

This chain connects TRBV4-2 to TRBJ2-3; a weak D match, TRBD2 (7 bases). Germline lookup yields CDR1 LGHNA and CDR2 YNFKEQ. The CDR3 has 15 amino acids. The V and J ends lost 0 bases and 14 bases respectively, with 21 bases between them. The CDR3 sequence: CASSQDKRRGGYAYF. The CDR3 DNA is TGTGCCAGCAGCCAAGATAAGCGGAGGGGGGGATACGCGTATTTT.

This clonotype was counted between two and nine times. The rearrangement joins TRBV7-2 to TRBJ2-7, with a weak D call TRBD2 (6 bases). V lost 3 bases to trimming and J lost 0 bases, with 12 bases between them. The length of the CDR3 is 15 residues. Germline V gene sequence: CDR1 SGHTA, CDR2 FQGNSA. DNA of the CDR3: TGTGCCAGCAGCTTCGGGACTCTCGTCTCCTACGAGCAGTACTTC. It yields the protein CASSFGTLVSYEQYF.

This clonotype appeared a few times. The chain joins TRBV29-1 to TRBJ1-4; the match to TRBD1 covers 8 bases. The CDR3 contains 14 residues. Germline V gives CDR1 SQVTM, CDR2 ANQGSEA. V lost 2 bases and J lost 6; bases outside the gene matches: 5. CDR3 residues: CSVESETGDEKLFF. The DNA of the CDR3 is TGCAGCGTTGAATCCGAGACAGGGGATGAAAAACTGTTTTTT.

The chain uses TRBV6-2 or TRBV6-3 and TRBJ2-3, with a possible D match to TRBD2 (5 bases). CDR1 is MNHEY, CDR2 SVGEGT, per germline. CDR3 length: 15 amino acids. V was pared by 6 bases and J by 2 bases, with 15 bases between. As DNA, the CDR3 is TGTGCCAGCAGCTCTGGACTCCTACTCACAGATACGCAGTATTTT. Translated, it gives CASSSGLLLTDTQYF.

This clonotype was counted only a few times. The chain combines TRBV12-3 or TRBV12-4 with TRBJ1-6, with unresolved D. V lost 5 bases and J lost 10, with 9 bases in between. The CDR3 covers 12 residues. The CDR3 loop reads CASSPLGSPLHF. The CDR3 DNA is TGTGCCAGCAGTCCTTTAGGGTCACCCCTCCACTTT.

This chain links TRBV30 with TRBJ1-6; D is unresolved. The V end lost 3 bases, the J end lost 7 bases, and 16 bases lay between the germline ends. The CDR3 contains 15 residues. From germline, CDR1 is GTSNPN and CDR2 SVGIG (reference sequence). The CDR3 DNA reads TGTGCCTGGAGGGACTTCGGGATCTCAAATTCACCCCTCCACTTT. This sequence encodes CAWRDFGISNSPLHF.